This TCR beta chain was sequenced during a study of cytomegalovirus exposure and HLA in healthy donors. Study-level results: In a later analysis, an Asian-associated ancestry cluster reportedly showed fewer N-insertions than the approximately 660-donor mean.

V was clipped by 2 bases and J by 2 bases, with 4 bases between them. CDR1 is MNHNS and CDR2 is SASEGT in the germline V gene. The CDR3 runs 12 residues. This PCR relied on a set of 60 Vbeta primers and 13 Jbeta primers. Measured with immunoSEQ multiplex PCR; TCRdb has only the in-frame clones, and not every one. The sample shows approximately 190,000 clones, 81% of them seen only once. Concerning this clone: Its antigen is not known.

The sequenced sample was PBMCs. The TCR originated in a man aged 50 or older in good health and CMV-seronegative. The chain combines TRBV6-1 with TRBJ2-7; no reliable D call. This CDR3 reads CASSEQTYEQYF. The CDR3 DNA is TGTGCCAGCAGTGAACAGACCTACGAGCAGTACTTC.